This is a list of T cell receptor beta chains from one sample in a study of response to subunit inactivated influenza vaccine. TCRdb reprocessed the RT-PCR reads with MiXCR, giving one entry per CDR3 protein. The sample consists of 550,000 to 600,000 distinct CDR3 sequences, about 10% of them appearing once. Sequenced material: PBMCs from blood, taken on the day of vaccination. Every receptor here comes from a middle-aged man who received an inactivated influenza vaccine. The CDR3 runs from the conserved cysteine through the conserved F or W. Each record gives: clone size, D gene, V gene, J gene, CDR3 DNA, CDR3 protein. D genes are given only for firm matches. A clone size is listed for some rows: how often the clone was seen (once, few, many), or a class if it is expanded.

>-|TRBD2|TRBV6-2/TRBV6-3|TRBJ2-5
TGTGCCAGCAGTTACCTTGCGGGGGGGGCGGCCCAGTACTTC
CASSYLAGGAAQYF
>few|-|TRBV5-1|TRBJ2-7
TGCGCCAGCGCTAACCGGGACTCCAACGAGCAGTACTTC
CASANRDSNEQYF
>-|-|TRBV18|TRBJ2-5
TGTGCCAGCTCGTACCAAACAGCGAACCAAGAGACCCAGTACTTC
CASSYQTANQETQYF
>few|-|TRBV12-3/TRBV12-4|TRBJ1-2
TGTGCCAGCAGTTTAGGTGTCCCAGGTGGCGGCTACACCTTC
CASSLGVPGGGYTF
>-|-|TRBV5-1|TRBJ2-1
TGCGCCAGCAGCTTGGAGTGGGGGGCCAATGAGCAGTTCTTC
CASSLEWGANEQFF
>few|TRBD1|TRBV9|TRBJ1-5
TGTGCCAGCAGCGCCGGACAGGTGTATCAGCCCCAGCATTTT
CASSAGQVYQPQHF
>-|TRBD1|TRBV28|TRBJ2-2
TGTGCCAACAGTTTACCTGCCACAGGGGACGGGGAGCTGTTTTTT
CANSLPATGDGELFF
>-|TRBD1|TRBV13|TRBJ2-3
TGTGCCAGCAGCGACCGGGACAGGGACCCCCTTCAGATCACAGATACGCAGTATTTT
CASSDRDRDPLQITDTQYF
>few|-|TRBV19|TRBJ1-2
TGTGCCACAAGGGGAGACTACTATGGCTACACCTTC
CATRGDYYGYTF
>-|TRBD1|TRBV5-5|TRBJ2-7
TGTGCCAGCAGCTTATCGGGACAGGGGTGGCACGAGCAGTACTTC
CASSLSGQGWHEQYF
>few|TRBD2|TRBV29-1|TRBJ2-5
TGCAGCGTTCAGGCGATAGCGGGAGGCCCCAGCGAGGCCCAGTACTTC
CSVQAIAGGPSEAQYF
>many|TRBD1|TRBV7-9|TRBJ2-1
TGTGCCAGCAGCTTATCCCAGGGGGCGTGGAATGAGCAGTTCTTC
CASSLSQGAWNEQFF
>-|TRBD2|TRBV2|TRBJ2-1
TGTGCCAGCAGTGAAGCACTAGCGGGCAATGAGCAGTTCTTC
CASSEALAGNEQFF
>few|TRBD2|TRBV5-1|TRBJ2-2
TGCGCCAGCAGCCCCTCCGGGGGGGGGAACACCGGGGAGCTGTTTTTT
CASSPSGGGNTGELFF
>-|-|TRBV5-1|TRBJ2-2
TGCGCCAGTCAGGGGATAACGAACACCGGGGAGCTGTTTTTT
CASQGITNTGELFF
>many|-|TRBV28|TRBJ2-5
TGTGCCAGCAGGGCAGGGGTACTGGGAGAGACCCAGTACTTC
CASRAGVLGETQYF
>-|TRBD2|TRBV20-1|TRBJ2-5
TGCAGTGCTAGGAGCGGGAGCGGTCAAGAGACCCAGTACTTC
CSARSGSGQETQYF
>many|-|TRBV24-1|TRBJ2-3
TGTGCCACCAGTGATGACAGTCTAGTCACAGATACGCAGTATTTT
CATSDDSLVTDTQYF
>-|-|TRBV6-5|TRBJ2-5
TGTGCCAGCAGTTACTCGAGGGGGGGCGAGACCCAGTACTTC
CASSYSRGGETQYF
>-|TRBD1|TRBV5-1|TRBJ2-1
TGCGCCAGCAGCTTGAGACAGGGGGCAACCTACAATGAGCAGTTCTTC
CASSLRQGATYNEQFF
>-|TRBD1|TRBV6-2/TRBV6-3|TRBJ2-7
TGTGCCAGCAGTTACTCAATACGGGACAGGCCCCGTATGCACTTC
CASSYSIRDRPRMHF
>many|-|TRBV7-2|TRBJ2-5
TGTGCCAGCAGCGTTTTGGGGGTTCAAGAGACCCAGTACTTC
CASSVLGVQETQYF
>few|-|TRBV27|TRBJ2-1
TGTGCCAGCAGTGCGCACAGGTACAATGAGCAGTTCTTC
CASSAHRYNEQFF
>few|TRBD1|TRBV7-6|TRBJ2-2
TGTGCCAGCAGCTCGATACTGCAGGGGGCCGGAACCGGGGAGCTGTTTTTT
CASSSILQGAGTGELFF
>-|-|TRBV5-1|TRBJ1-4
TGCGCCAGCAGCTTGGGTGGCGGGGCAACTAATGAAAAACTGTTTTTT
CASSLGGGATNEKLFF
>-|TRBD1|TRBV10-3|TRBJ2-7
TGTGCCATCAGTGGAGTCGGGACAGGGAGCTACGAGCAGTACTTC
CAISGVGTGSYEQYF
>few|TRBD1|TRBV12-3/TRBV12-4|TRBJ2-1
TGTGCCAGCAGTGGCATTAATGGACAGGGATACAATGAGCAGTTCTTC
CASSGINGQGYNEQFF